This TCR beta chain originates from a study of blood T cell repertoires in COVID-19. The germline V gene has CDR1 GTSNPN and CDR2 SVGIG (reference sequence). This CDR3 contains 16 residues. Trimming cost V 3 bases and J 0 bases, with 15 bases left between them. Assay used: immunoSEQ multiplex PCR; TCRdb lists only in-frame clones, some missing. The sample yields roughly 140,000 clones, 88% seen once. The chain uses TRBV30 and TRBJ1-3; D unclear. The source material was peripheral blood. This clonotype originated in a human donor in a cohort sampled during active COVID-19. DNA for the CDR3: TGTGCCTGGAGCTCCCGTTGGCGAGGCTCTGGAAACACCATATATTTT. It specifies CAWSSRWRGSGNTIYF.